One and the same sample provided the 9 T cell receptor beta chains below, sequenced in a study of blood T cell repertoires in COVID-19 (dated by TCRdb to the early 2020s). Libraries were constructed by the immunoSEQ multiplex PCR assay. TCRdb holds this immuneACCESS table with in-frame rearrangements only. Some clones are missing; in checked studies, unresolved V genes explain under half, and the rest has no known cause. The sample contains fewer than 110,000 clones, 84% of them found a single time. Clones ranked in the top ten supply around 13% of the sample. Material: peripheral blood. These receptors all stem from a human donor in a cohort sampled during active or convalescent COVID-19.

This clone was recorded once. The V and J genes are TRBV4-1 and TRBJ1-6; D might be TRBD1 (6 bases). Germline V CDR1 and CDR2: MGHRA, YSYEKL. V shed 0 bases and J shed 5 bases, with 11 bases lying between them. The length of the CDR3 is 16 residues. As DNA, the CDR3 is TGCGCCAGCAGCCAAGATCGGGGGGGCCATAATTCACCCCTCCACTTT. Its protein product is CASSQDRGGHNSPLHF.

The chain has TRBV12-3 or TRBV12-4 and TRBJ1-2; TRBD1 agrees at 8 bases. The CDR3 runs to 13 residues. The V and J ends lost 5 bases and 5 bases, in that order; junction bases with no gene match: 4. This CDR3 is CASSQDRVYGYTF. The CDR3 nucleotides are TGTGCCAGCAGTCAGGACAGGGTTTATGGCTACACCTTC.

This clone occurred once. This sequence joins TRBV10-2 and TRBJ1-4, with 7 bases that match TRBD1. V lost 7 bases and J lost 6; bases outside the gene matches: 8. From germline, CDR1 is WSHSY and CDR2 SAAADI. CDR3 length: 14 residues. CDR3 loop: CASKGWDSHEKLFF. CDR3 nucleotides: TGCGCCAGCAAGGGCTGGGACAGTCATGAAAAACTGTTTTTT.

This rearrangement joins TRBV11-2 to TRBJ1-3, with D maybe TRBD1 (5 bases). This CDR3 has 16 residues. The V end was cut by 1 base, the J end by 0 bases, with 10 bases between. Per the germline V gene, CDR1 is SGHAT and CDR2 is FQNNGV. The CDR3 loop is CASSLAGPYSGNTIYF. The CDR3 DNA follows: TGTGCCAGCAGCTTAGCAGGGCCCTACTCTGGAAACACCATATATTTT.

The chain joins TRBV30 to TRBJ1-2; 8 bases agree with TRBD1. Germline V gives CDR1 GTSNPN, CDR2 SVGIG (reference sequence). Losses at the gene ends were 3 bases for V and 4 bases for J; bases not matched to a gene: 4. This CDR3 region has 13 residues. The CDR3 region has the DNA TGTGCCTGGAGAGCAGGGGGCATCTATGGCTACACCTTC. It yields the protein CAWRAGGIYGYTF.

This chain connects TRBV21-1 to TRBJ2-2; the table calls TRBD2, which could not be checked here. TRBV21-1 is a pseudogene segment. The CDR3 covers 20 residues. CDR3 region: CASSKGGLAGTPTNTGELFF. The CDR3 nucleotides read TGTGCCAGCAGCAAAGGGGGACTAGCGGGGACACCGACGAACACCGGGGAGCTGTTTTTT.

V is TRBV10-3 and J is TRBJ2-1; tentatively, D is TRBD1 (6 bases). The CDR3 totals 12 residues. The V end was cut by 5 bases, the J end by 15 bases, with 17 bases between. Germline values: CDR1 ENHRY, CDR2 SYGVKD. CDR3 in DNA: TGTGCCATCAGTACAACAGGGTTGGGTACGTTCTTC. Amino acid sequence: CAISTTGLGTFF.

This clone showed up just once. V usage is TRBV7-9 and J usage is TRBJ2-3; D possibly corresponds to TRBD1 (5 bases). From germline, CDR1 is SEHNR and CDR2 FQNEAQ (reference sequence). This CDR3 comprises 14 residues. Trimming left V 2 bases short and J 2 bases short, with 8 bases between. In nucleotides, the CDR3 is TGTGCCAGCAGCTTAACCAGGGACACAGATACGCAGTATTTT. It yields the protein CASSLTRDTDTQYF.

The chain employs TRBV7-8 and TRBJ1-4; D is possibly TRBD1 (6 bases). With 1 base removed from V and 4 bases from J, the gap between germline ends came to 10 bases. CDR1 and CDR2 (germline): SGHVS, FQNEAQ. The CDR3 consists of 15 residues. The CDR3: CASSLVDSINEKLFF. CDR3 DNA sequence: TGTGCCAGCAGCTTAGTGGACAGCATTAATGAAAAACTGTTTTTT.